One sample yielded the 20 T cell receptor beta chains listed below, sequenced in a study of shared clonotypes between healthy human individuals. Assay: immunoSEQ multiplex PCR; the TCRdb copy retains only in-frame clones and omits some. The repertoire holds about 2.4 million clones, with 90% to 95% as singletons. The sample taken for sequencing was naive CD4+ T cells from PBMCs. Subset specified: CD45RA+ positively selected. All receptors come from a man between 18 and 35 years old in good health. Some clones in this sample may be carry-over from other donors' samples.

This chain joins TRBV5-1 and TRBJ1-1; possibly TRBD1 for D (6 bases). The CDR3 is made up of 16 amino acids. With 0 bases removed from V and 0 bases from J, the gap between germline ends came to 12 bases. Per the germline V gene, CDR1 is SGHRS and CDR2 is YFSETQ. In DNA form, the CDR3 reads TGCGCCAGCAGCTTGGTCGGGGGCGGAATGAACACTGAAGCTTTCTTT. It yields the protein CASSLVGGGMNTEAFF. Combining the CDR3 with reference TRBV5-1 and TRBJ1-1 gives the whole variable domain KAGVTQTPRYLIKTRGQQVTLSCSPISGHRSVSWYQQTPGQGLQFLFEYFSETQRNKGNFPGRFSGRQFSNSRSEMNVSTLELGDSALYLCASSLVGGGMNTEAFFGQGTRLTVV.

This clone was seen a handful of times. The V and J genes are TRBV2 and TRBJ1-5; D is uncertain. The germline gives CDR1 SNHLY, CDR2 FYNNEI. Trimming left V 7 bases short and J 0 bases short, with 13 bases between. The CDR3 has 15 residues. The CDR3 DNA reads as TGTGCCAGCATCGCTCGGATCAATAGCAATCAGCCCCAGCATTTT. Amino acid sequence: CASIARINSNQPQHF.

This chain joins TRBV11-2 and TRBJ2-5, with D possibly TRBD2 on 6 matching bases. The germline CDR1 and CDR2 sequences are SGHAT and FQNNGV. CDR3 length: 13 amino acids. Deletions cut 2 bases from V and 7 bases from J, with 11 bases between. The CDR3 nucleotides are TGTGCCAGCAGCTTACAGGACGGGGGGACCCAGTACTTC. This codes for CASSLQDGGTQYF.

The CDR3 is CASSLLGGRFTYNEQFF. CDR3 nucleotide sequence: TGTGCCAGCAGCTTGCTTGGCGGGAGGTTCACCTACAATGAGCAGTTCTTC. The rearrangement uses TRBV7-2 and TRBJ2-1; TRBD2 matches 8 bases. Trimming at V came to 3 bases and at J to 2 bases, leaving 9 bases not matched to a gene. The CDR3 covers 17 residues. From germline, CDR1 is SGHTA and CDR2 FQGNSA.

J is TRBJ2-1 and V is TRBV19; 7 nucleotides agree with TRBD1. This CDR3 contains 15 residues. Trimming removed 5 bases from V and 2 bases from J; junction bases left unmatched: 6. Per the germline V gene, CDR1 is LNHDA and CDR2 is SQIVND (reference sequence). This CDR3 reads CASSLNRGPYNEQFF. DNA of the CDR3: TGTGCCAGTAGTCTTAACAGGGGTCCCTACAATGAGCAGTTCTTC.

The chain employs TRBV6-1 and TRBJ1-1; D remains ambiguous. The V gene's germline CDR1 is MNHNS and CDR2 SASEGT. The CDR3 sequence is 13 residues long. Trimming stripped 4 bases from V and 1 base from J, with 7 bases between. CDR3 sequence: CASSGVTNTEAFF. Here the CDR3 DNA reads TGTGCCAGCAGTGGGGTAACGAACACTGAAGCTTTCTTT.

The J gene is TRBJ2-1, the V gene TRBV29-1; 7 bases map to TRBD1. V lost 6 bases, J lost 2 bases, and 7 bases stayed unmatched. The CDR3 loop spans 14 amino acids. The germline CDR1 and CDR2 sequences are SQVTM and ANQGSEA. The CDR3 nucleotides are TGCAGCGTAGACGACAGGGACACCTACAATGAGCAGTTCTTC. It encodes CSVDDRDTYNEQFF.

The rearrangement uses TRBV11-1 and TRBJ2-1; either TRBD1 or TRBD2 may supply D (5 bases each). V dropped 4 bases and J dropped 9 bases, with 13 bases sitting between them. CDR3 length: 13 amino acids. CDR1 SGHAT and CDR2 FQDESV come from the germline V gene (reference sequence). The CDR3 reads CASSSGTAGEQFF. The CDR3 bases are TGTGCCAGCAGCTCCGGGACCGCTGGTGAGCAGTTCTTC.

The chain has TRBV5-1 and TRBJ1-2; D is unclear. V was cut by 0 bases and J by 4 bases, with 10 bases left in between. CDR3 length: 14 residues. Germline-derived CDR1 and CDR2 are SGHRS and YFSETQ. CDR3 nucleotides: TGCGCCAGCAGCTTGGCAGCCGGGATCTATGGCTACACCTTC. Amino acids: CASSLAAGIYGYTF. The complete variable domain, with remaining parts taken from reference TRBV5-1 and TRBJ1-2, reads KAGVTQTPRYLIKTRGQQVTLSCSPISGHRSVSWYQQTPGQGLQFLFEYFSETQRNKGNFPGRFSGRQFSNSRSEMNVSTLELGDSALYLCASSLAAGIYGYTFGSGTRLTVV.

The chain combines TRBV19 with TRBJ1-5; D gene uncertain. V lost 3 bases and J 3 bases, leaving 18 bases between the germline ends. Germline assignment: CDR1 LNHDA and CDR2 SQIVND (reference sequence). CDR3 length equals 17 residues. The chain's CDR3 is CASSIPGNWEDNQPQHF. The CDR3 nucleotides are TGTGCCAGTAGTATTCCCGGGAACTGGGAGGACAATCAGCCCCAGCATTTT.

As for this clone: Different DNA sequences within this sample yield the same CDR3. The chain employs TRBV7-2 and TRBJ2-7; 10 positions agree with TRBD2. Germline V gene data show CDR1 as SGHTA and CDR2 as FQGNSA. The ends lost 2 bases at V and 4 bases at J; junction bases unmatched: 2. The CDR3 is 14 amino acids. CDR3 sequence (DNA): TGTGCCAGCAGCTTAAGACTAGCGGGTTACGAGCAGTACTTC. The encoded protein is CASSLRLAGYEQYF.

The chain recombines TRBV11-2 with TRBJ2-5; 7 bases are shared with TRBD1. The length of the CDR3 is 14 residues. V was clipped by 5 bases and J by 4 bases; unmatched bases: 7. In germline, CDR1 is SGHAT, CDR2 FQNNGV. The CDR3 sequence is CASSRDRSLETQYF. DNA for the CDR3: TGTGCCAGCAGCCGGGACAGATCGTTAGAGACCCAGTACTTC. The variable domain in full, completed from reference TRBV11-2 and TRBJ2-5, reads EAGVAQSPRYKIIEKRQSVAFWCNPISGHATLYWYQQILGQGPKLLIQFQNNGVVDDSQLPKDRFSAERLKGVDSTLKIQPAKLEDSAVYLCASSRDRSLETQYFGPGTRLLVL.

This clone has just one count. The chain couples TRBV7-2 to TRBJ2-3; D is perhaps TRBD1 (6 bases). Per germline, CDR1 SGHTA and CDR2 FQGNSA. The CDR3 is made up of 14 amino acids. V was trimmed by 5 bases and J by 3 bases, leaving 12 bases between them. The CDR3 spells CASSIKQGTDTQYF. In DNA, the CDR3 is TGTGCCAGCAGCATCAAACAGGGAACAGATACGCAGTATTTT.

This CDR3 is CASSVGGDPRTYNEQFF. CDR3 nucleotide sequence: TGTGCCAGCAGCGTTGGGGGGGACCCTCGAACTTACAATGAGCAGTTCTTC. The chain employs TRBV9 and TRBJ2-1, with 7 bases lining up with TRBD2. Germline V gene lookup returns CDR1 SGDLS and CDR2 YYNGEE. Trimming removed 2 bases from V and 4 bases from J; junction bases left unmatched: 12. The CDR3 consists of 17 residues.

The V and J genes are TRBV6-5 and TRBJ2-1, with 7 bases identical to TRBD1. Germline V lookup: CDR1 MNHEY, CDR2 SVGAGI. V shed 5 bases and J 5 bases; nucleotides not matched to a gene: 6. The CDR3 is made up of 14 amino acids. The CDR3 is CASSIRDRDNEQFF. In DNA, the CDR3 is TGTGCCAGCAGTATCCGGGACAGAGACAATGAGCAGTTCTTC.

This clone was detected a few times. The rearrangement links TRBV4-2 to TRBJ1-2, with D maybe TRBD1 (6 bases). Deletions cut 4 bases from V and 7 bases from J, with 19 bases between. The CDR3 length is 15 residues. Per the germline V gene, CDR1 is LGHNA and CDR2 is YNFKEQ. The CDR3 sequence is CASSPSPTGGSGYTF. The CDR3 DNA reads as TGTGCCAGCAGCCCGTCCCCGACAGGTGGGAGTGGCTACACCTTC.

The rearrangement uses TRBV2 and TRBJ1-6; D uncertain. The CDR3 spans 12 residues. The ends were cut back, 6 bases at V and 15 bases at J, with 15 bases in the middle. Germline CDR1 SNHLY, CDR2 FYNNEI. CDR3 loop: CASSQNTFVLHF. In nucleotides, the CDR3 is TGTGCCAGCAGCCAGAACACGTTCGTCCTCCACTTT.

The chain couples TRBV28 to TRBJ2-3; 7 bases fit TRBD1. V shed 5 bases and J 1 base; nucleotides not matched to a gene: 12. Germline CDR1 is MDHEN and CDR2 is SYDVKM. This CDR3 contains 17 residues. CDR3 protein: CASSPGPGQTGTDTQYF. The CDR3 DNA is TGTGCCAGCAGTCCAGGACCGGGACAGACTGGCACAGATACGCAGTATTTT.

V and J are TRBV15 and TRBJ2-1; D gene uncertain. The V and J ends lost 0 bases and 2 bases respectively, with 8 bases between them. Germline V gives CDR1 LNHNV, CDR2 YYDKDF (reference sequence). This CDR3 comprises 15 residues. The CDR3 sequence is CATSRDRMAYNEQFF. CDR3 DNA sequence: TGTGCCACCAGCAGAGATCGAATGGCCTACAATGAGCAGTTCTTC.

V gene TRBV6-5 combines with J gene TRBJ2-3; D may be TRBD1 (6 bases). Trimming stripped 8 bases from V and 0 bases from J, with 12 bases between. This CDR3 comprises 14 residues. Germline V gives CDR1 MNHEY, CDR2 SVGAGI. The DNA of the CDR3 is TGTGCCAGCCTTGACAGGACTAGCACAGATACGCAGTATTTT. Amino acids: CASLDRTSTDTQYF.